This is a list of T cell receptor beta chains from one sample in a study of beta chain features in type 1 diabetes. Only in-frame clones appear in the TCRdb table, and some are missing; sequencing was by immunoSEQ multiplex PCR. The sample yields 300,000 to 400,000 clones, around an eighth seen once. Specimen: naive CD4+ T cells from blood. The receptor source for this set is a man younger than 30 in good health. Each CDR3 is given with its conserved first and last residue. A D gene is named only where the DNA matches it firmly. Clone size is given for some rows only: seen once, a few or many times, or a class if the clone is expanded.

d_call j_call clone_size v_call cdr3_nt cdr3_aa
TRBD1 TRBJ1-1 - TRBV7-3 TGTGCCAGCAGCCCAGGGGGCTCTGAAGCTTTCTTT CASSPGGSEAFF
TRBD1 TRBJ1-2 few TRBV30 TGTGCCTGGAGTGTCTGGACAGGGGAGTATGGCTACACCTTC CAWSVWTGEYGYTF
TRBD2 TRBJ2-7 - TRBV28 TGTGCCAGCGCGGTCAGGACTAGCGTCTCCTACGAGCAGTACTTC CASAVRTSVSYEQYF
TRBD1 TRBJ1-2 few TRBV30 TGTGCCTGGTCCGGGACAGGGGTAGGCTACACCTTC CAWSGTGVGYTF
- TRBJ2-2 - TRBV5-4 TGTGCCAGCAGCTCGGGACAGAACACCGGGGAGCTGTTTTTT CASSSGQNTGELFF
TRBD2 TRBJ2-1 - TRBV5-4 TGTGCCAGCAGTGGACTAGCGGAATACAATGAGCAGTTCTTC CASSGLAEYNEQFF
TRBD1 TRBJ1-1 - TRBV29-1 TGCAGCGTGAACCGGGACAGGGGTTCTGAAGCTTTCTTT CSVNRDRGSEAFF
- TRBJ2-5 few TRBV9 TGTGCCAGCAGCGGGACGCAGACCGGGGCCCAGTACTTC CASSGTQTGAQYF
- TRBJ2-2 - TRBV15 TGTGCCACCAGCCCCCGAGTTGGGGCCGCCACCGGGGAGCTGTTTTTT CATSPRVGAATGELFF
- TRBJ2-1 - TRBV6-6 TGTGCCAGCAGGCCGGAGGGGAGCTCCTACAATGAGCAGTTCTTC CASRPEGSSYNEQFF
- TRBJ2-7 - TRBV9 TGTGCCAGCAGCGTAGATCCGGTTAGCTCCTACGAGCAGTACTTC CASSVDPVSSYEQYF
- TRBJ2-3 few TRBV6-5 TGTGCCAGTAGGCTAGCGACCCTCACAGATACGCAGTATTTT CASRLATLTDTQYF
TRBD1 TRBJ1-4 few TRBV27 TGTGCCAGCAGTTCTATCCGGGACAGTTACTTGACTAATGAAAAACTGTTTTTT CASSSIRDSYLTNEKLFF
- TRBJ1-5 - TRBV5-1 TGCGCCAGCAGCGCCGGGAGGGGTGGTCAGCCCCAGCATTTT CASSAGRGGQPQHF
TRBD2 TRBJ2-3 - TRBV7-8 TGTGCCAGCAGCCGCACTAGCGGGGGGGCTGATACGCAGTATTTT CASSRTSGGADTQYF
TRBD1 TRBJ2-2 - TRBV29-1 TGCAGCGTTGAAGTTGGGACAGCGCTCACCGGGGAGCTGTTTTTT CSVEVGTALTGELFF
- TRBJ2-1 few TRBV29-1 TGCAGCATAGCAGAGAGACAGAGCTCCTACAATGAGCAGTTCTTC CSIAERQSSYNEQFF
TRBD1 TRBJ1-2 - TRBV29-1 TGCAGCGTGGGACAGCCGTTGAGCTATGGCTACACCTTC CSVGQPLSYGYTF
TRBD1 TRBJ2-7 - TRBV18 TGTGCCAGCTCACCACCGGGACAGGGCTACGAGCAGTACTTC CASSPPGQGYEQYF
TRBD2 TRBJ2-7 few TRBV4-2 TGTGCCAGCAGCCATAACTCGGGGGGTTTCAACGAGCAGTACTTC CASSHNSGGFNEQYF
TRBD1 TRBJ2-4 many TRBV2 TGTGCCATCCTCACCGGGACAGGGGTTTCCATTCAGTACTTC CAILTGTGVSIQYF
- TRBJ2-1 few TRBV7-2 TGTGCCAGCAGCTTACTGTCGGGAATGAATGAGCAGTTCTTC CASSLLSGMNEQFF
- TRBJ1-6 few TRBV10-3 TGTGCCATCAGTGGTCGGCAGGGGTCGGGTTCACCCCTCCACTTT CAISGRQGSGSPLHF
- TRBJ1-5 few TRBV18 TGTGCCAGCTCACCATCCGGGAATCAGCCCCAGCATTTT CASSPSGNQPQHF
TRBD1 TRBJ2-5 few TRBV18 TGTGCCAGCTCACCCGGACAGGTCGGAGAGACCCAGTACTTC CASSPGQVGETQYF
- TRBJ1-2 - TRBV7-8 TGTGCCAGCAGCTTAGTTGATTGGGGGCACGTTGGCTACACCTTC CASSLVDWGHVGYTF
TRBD1 TRBJ2-3 few TRBV4-2 TGTGCCAGCAGCCAGACAGGGGCCCCAGATACGCAGTATTTT CASSQTGAPDTQYF
TRBD1 TRBJ1-2 few TRBV29-1 TGCAGCGTTGAATTGGGACAGGGGATCTATGGCTACACCTTC CSVELGQGIYGYTF
- TRBJ1-3 few TRBV18 TGTGCCAGCTCACCAATCCTCGACAGCCGCACTGGAAACACCATATATTTT CASSPILDSRTGNTIYF
- TRBJ2-2 few TRBV19 TGTGCCAGTAGTACTCTACTAGCAGTAAACACCGGGGAGCTGTTTTTT CASSTLLAVNTGELFF
TRBD2 TRBJ2-1 - TRBV28 TGTGCCAGCAGTTTGGCGGGAGGGCCAGACAATGAGCAGTTCTTC CASSLAGGPDNEQFF
- TRBJ2-5 few TRBV30 TGTGCCTGGAATGGTTTAAAGGTCCCTTGGGGGGAGTACTTC CAWNGLKVPWGEYF
- TRBJ1-2 - TRBV4-3 TGCGCCAGCAGCCAAGATCCTCGAGGGGGTTATGGCTACACCTTC CASSQDPRGGYGYTF
TRBD1 TRBJ1-6 few TRBV30 TGTGCCTGGGGACCGGGACAGGGTTCGTATAATTCACCCCTCCACTTT CAWGPGQGSYNSPLHF
TRBD2 TRBJ2-1 few TRBV27 TGTGCCAGCAGTCCCGGGTTCGGCCTAGCGGACGGGAATGAGCAGTTCTTC CASSPGFGLADGNEQFF
- TRBJ1-1 few TRBV9 TGTGCCAGCAGCGTTACGCCCAGGGATTCTGAAGCTTTCTTT CASSVTPRDSEAFF
- TRBJ1-5 - TRBV30 TGTGCCTGGAGTCCTACCGAGAATCAGCCCCAGCATTTT CAWSPTENQPQHF
- TRBJ2-3 few TRBV7-2 TGTGCCAGCAGCTTAGAGCTAGGAAGAGATACGCAGTATTTT CASSLELGRDTQYF
- TRBJ2-7 few TRBV9 TGTGCCAGCAGCCCGACTTCATCAGCTTCCTACGAGCAGTACTTC CASSPTSSASYEQYF
- TRBJ1-5 few TRBV28 TGTGCCAGCAGTTTAGCCGTCGGGGTCCATCAGCCCCAGCATTTT CASSLAVGVHQPQHF
- TRBJ2-7 few TRBV10-3 TGTGCCAGCATGCAATGGACAGCCGACTCCTACGAGCAGTACTTC CASMQWTADSYEQYF
TRBD2 TRBJ2-1 - TRBV27 TGTGCCAGCAGCCAGGGGATTAGCGGGAGATCCTATGAGCAGTTCTTC CASSQGISGRSYEQFF
- TRBJ2-7 few TRBV7-2 TGTGCCAGCAGCCCGCAGGGGATCTCCTACGAGCAGTACTTC CASSPQGISYEQYF
TRBD1 TRBJ2-5 few TRBV7-6 TGTGCCAGCAGCTCACCGCGGACCCCGGGACAGCAAGAGACCCAGTACTTC CASSSPRTPGQQETQYF
TRBD2 TRBJ2-7 - TRBV30 TGTGCCTGGAGGCTGGGAGGGGCTGACGAGCAGTACTTC CAWRLGGADEQYF
- TRBJ2-1 - TRBV14 TGTGCCAGCAGCCAAGAGTTTACAGGGATTCCCTACAATGAGCAGTTCTTC CASSQEFTGIPYNEQFF
- TRBJ2-7 few TRBV27 TGTGCCAGCAGTCCCCCTTGGAGCTCCTACGAGCAGTACTTC CASSPPWSSYEQYF
- TRBJ2-1 few TRBV5-1 TGCGCCAGCAGCTTGGATGGGGGGTACAATGAGCAGTTCTTC CASSLDGGYNEQFF
TRBD2 TRBJ2-5 few TRBV28 TGTGCCAGCACGAGCGGGGCAGTGGAGACCCAGTACTTC CASTSGAVETQYF
- TRBJ1-4 once TRBV28 TGTGCCAGCAGTTTAGTTCGGGTGGGGGGGGTTAATGAAAAACTGTTTTTT CASSLVRVGGVNEKLFF
- TRBJ2-4 few TRBV28 TGTGCCACTTGGAGGGTTGATGCCAAAAACATTCAGTACTTC CATWRVDAKNIQYF
TRBD1 TRBJ2-4 - TRBV7-2 TGTGCCAGCAGCTTAAGGGGGACAGGGACCAAAAACATTCAGTACTTC CASSLRGTGTKNIQYF
- TRBJ2-1 - TRBV6-5 TGTGCCAGCAGTAGCTTCCCCACCTCCTACAATGAGCAGTTCTTC CASSSFPTSYNEQFF
TRBD2 TRBJ2-3 few TRBV5-1 TGCGCCAGCAACTATGGCGGGAGGGCCGATATGAGCACAGATACGCAGTATTTT CASNYGGRADMSTDTQYF
TRBD1 TRBJ1-5 few TRBV7-2 TGTGCCAGCAGCCGACAGGGGGCCGGCAATCAGCCCCAGCATTTT CASSRQGAGNQPQHF
TRBD2 TRBJ2-4 few TRBV30 TGTGCCTGGGCCGGGAGGCAGCTAGTAGCCAAAAACATTCAGTACTTC CAWAGRQLVAKNIQYF
TRBD1 TRBJ1-1 - TRBV9 TGTGCCAGCAGCGAGACAGGGATGAACACTGAAGCTTTCTTT CASSETGMNTEAFF
- TRBJ1-6 few TRBV30 TGTGCCTGGATGACGACAGTAGCTTCACCCCTCCACTTT CAWMTTVASPLHF